The 4 T cell receptor beta chains listed next were all sequenced from one sample in a study of shared clonotypes between healthy human individuals. Naive CD8 populations comprised CD45RO-negative cells positively selected for CCR7, excluding terminally differentiated effector memory CD45RA+ cells. TCRdb keeps only in-frame clones here, not all; method: immunoSEQ multiplex PCR. The repertoire holds around 2,000,000 clones, less than 95% seen once, with more than 0.95% in the top ten. The material sequenced was naive CD8+ T cells sorted from blood. All receptors derive from a man between 18 and 35 years old in good health.

The chain combines TRBV7-9 with TRBJ1-1; D may be TRBD1 (5 bases). Trimming pared 3 bases from V and 4 bases from J, leaving 15 bases between. This CDR3 is 15 amino acids long. In germline, CDR1 is SEHNR, CDR2 FQNEAQ (reference sequence). As DNA, the CDR3 is TGTGCCAGCAGCTTTCTCGGACACCAGGGCACTGAAGCTTTCTTT. Amino acids: CASSFLGHQGTEAFF. Supplemented by reference TRBV7-9 and TRBJ1-1, the full variable domain reads DTGVSQNPRHKITKRGQNVTFRCDPISEHNRLYWYRQTLGQGPEFLTYFQNEAQLEKSRLLSDRFSAERPKGSFSTLEIQRTEQGDSAMYLCASSFLGHQGTEAFFGQGTRLTVV.

About this clone: Within the sample, other DNA sequences also encode this same CDR3. The chain joins TRBV11-2 to TRBJ2-7; D is ambiguous. The germline CDR1 and CDR2 sequences are SGHAT and FQNNGV. The CDR3 contains 13 residues. The V and J ends lost 1 base and 4 bases respectively, with 8 bases between them. The CDR3 bases are TGTGCCAGCAGCTTAGGTGTTTCGTACGAGCAGTACTTC. Translating gives CASSLGVSYEQYF.

The chain employs TRBV6-5 and TRBJ1-1; D may be TRBD1 (5 bases). In germline, CDR1 is MNHEY, CDR2 SVGAGI. Trimming stripped 2 bases from V and 3 bases from J, with 16 bases between. This CDR3 comprises 16 residues. CDR3 amino acids: CASSYNGASGDTEAFF. The CDR3 DNA reads TGTGCCAGCAGTTACAATGGGGCCAGTGGGGACACTGAAGCTTTCTTT.

The chain is built from TRBV28 and TRBJ2-2, with D unresolved. The V gene's germline CDR1 is MDHEN and CDR2 SYDVKM. This CDR3 is built from 14 residues. Trimming shortened V by 6 bases and J by 8 bases, and 16 bases separated the two germline ends. In nucleotides, the CDR3 is TGTGCCAGCAGCGATGTAGGGTTCGGAGGGGAGCTGTTTTTT. Its protein product is CASSDVGFGGELFF.